This T cell receptor (beta chain) was recovered during a study of cytomegalovirus exposure and HLA in healthy donors. Study-wide results and limits: Rarity held for most TCR sequences, but there were some public TCRs that occurred in many donors.

Use of 60 Vbeta and 13 Jbeta primers characterized the PCR. Sequencing used immunoSEQ multiplex PCR; TCRdb keeps in-frame clones, though not all of them. The sample totals more than 90,000 clones. With 6 bases clipped from V and 8 bases from J, the junction kept 9 bases outside the gene matches. The CDR3 is made up of 13 amino acids. Per germline, CDR1 MNHEY and CDR2 SVGAGI. A remark on this clone: Its antigen is as yet unknown.

This receptor was obtained from a man in his forties in good health and CMV-seropositive. Material: PBMCs. V and J are TRBV6-5 and TRBJ1-2, with 7 bases lining up with TRBD1. CDR3 sequence (DNA): TGTGCCAGCAGACCCCGGGACAGCCAAGGCTACACCTTC. This codes for CASRPRDSQGYTF.